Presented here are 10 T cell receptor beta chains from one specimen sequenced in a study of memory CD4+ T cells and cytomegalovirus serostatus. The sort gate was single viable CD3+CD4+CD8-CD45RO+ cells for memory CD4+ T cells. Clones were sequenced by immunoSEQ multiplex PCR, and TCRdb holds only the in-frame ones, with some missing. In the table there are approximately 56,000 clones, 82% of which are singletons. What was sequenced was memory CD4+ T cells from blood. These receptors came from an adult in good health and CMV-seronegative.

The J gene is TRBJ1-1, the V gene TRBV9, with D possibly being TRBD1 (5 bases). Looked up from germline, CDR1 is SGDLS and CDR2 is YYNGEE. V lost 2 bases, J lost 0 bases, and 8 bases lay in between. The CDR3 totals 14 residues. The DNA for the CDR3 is TGTGCCAGCAGCGTGGGGGTTATGAACACTGAAGCTTTCTTT. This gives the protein CASSVGVMNTEAFF.

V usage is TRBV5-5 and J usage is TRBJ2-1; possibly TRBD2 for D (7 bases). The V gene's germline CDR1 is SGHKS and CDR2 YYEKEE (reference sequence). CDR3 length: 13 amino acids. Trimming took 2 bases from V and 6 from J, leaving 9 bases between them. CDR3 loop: CASSFGGRNEQFF. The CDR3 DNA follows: TGTGCCAGCAGCTTCGGGGGGCGCAATGAGCAGTTCTTC.

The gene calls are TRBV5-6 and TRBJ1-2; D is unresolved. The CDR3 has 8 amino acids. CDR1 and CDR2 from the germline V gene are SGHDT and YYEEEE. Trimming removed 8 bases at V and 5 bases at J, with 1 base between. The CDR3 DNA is TGTGCCAGATATGGCTACACCTTC. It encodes CARYGYTF.

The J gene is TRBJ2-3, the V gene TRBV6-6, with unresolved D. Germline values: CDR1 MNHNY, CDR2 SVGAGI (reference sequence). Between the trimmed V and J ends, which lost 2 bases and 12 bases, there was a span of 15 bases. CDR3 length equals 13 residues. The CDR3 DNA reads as TGTGCCAGCAGTTACCCCGTGGAAGAGGCCCAGTATTTT. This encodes CASSYPVEEAQYF.

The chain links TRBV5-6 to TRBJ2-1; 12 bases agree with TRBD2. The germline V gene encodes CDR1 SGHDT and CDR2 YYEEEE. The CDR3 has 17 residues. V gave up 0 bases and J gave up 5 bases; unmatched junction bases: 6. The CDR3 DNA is TGTGCCAGCAGCTTGGTGACTCTAGCGGGGGGGCACAATGAGCAGTTCTTC. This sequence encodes CASSLVTLAGGHNEQFF. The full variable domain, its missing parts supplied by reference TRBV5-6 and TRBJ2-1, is DAGVTQSPTHLIKTRGQQVTLRCSPKSGHDTVSWYQQALGQGPQFIFQYYEEEERQRGNFPDRFSGHQFPNYSSELNVNALLLGDSALYLCASSLVTLAGGHNEQFFGPGTRLTVL.

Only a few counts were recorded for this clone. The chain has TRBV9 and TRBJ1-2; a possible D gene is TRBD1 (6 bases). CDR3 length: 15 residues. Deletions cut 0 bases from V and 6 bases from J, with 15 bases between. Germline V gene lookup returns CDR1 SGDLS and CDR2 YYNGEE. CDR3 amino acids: CASSVGGRDIHGYTF. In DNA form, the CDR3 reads TGTGCCAGCAGCGTAGGAGGGCGGGACATTCATGGCTACACCTTC.

The CDR3 loop reads CASSAFRGSIHEQYF. For the CDR3, the DNA is TGTGCCAGCAGCGCCTTTCGGGGTTCCATCCACGAGCAGTACTTC. The gene calls are TRBV27 and TRBJ2-7; TRBD2 might be the D (5 bases). The CDR3 length is 15 residues. CDR1 is MNHEY, CDR2 SMNVEV, per germline (reference sequence). V was cut by 6 bases and J by 5 bases, with 20 bases left in between.

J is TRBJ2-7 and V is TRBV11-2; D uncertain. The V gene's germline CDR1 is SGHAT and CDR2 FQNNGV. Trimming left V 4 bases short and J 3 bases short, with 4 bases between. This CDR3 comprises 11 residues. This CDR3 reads CASSSYYEQYF. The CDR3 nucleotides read TGTGCCAGCAGCTCCTACTACGAGCAGTACTTC. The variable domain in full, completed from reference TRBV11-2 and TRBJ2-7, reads EAGVAQSPRYKIIEKRQSVAFWCNPISGHATLYWYQQILGQGPKLLIQFQNNGVVDDSQLPKDRFSAERLKGVDSTLKIQPAKLEDSAVYLCASSSYYEQYFGPGTRLTVT.

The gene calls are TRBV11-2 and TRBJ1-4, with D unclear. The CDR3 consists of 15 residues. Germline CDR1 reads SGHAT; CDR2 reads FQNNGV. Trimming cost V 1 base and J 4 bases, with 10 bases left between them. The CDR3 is CASSLAGSFNEKLFF. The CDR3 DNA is TGTGCCAGCAGCTTAGCTGGGTCGTTTAATGAAAAACTGTTTTTT.

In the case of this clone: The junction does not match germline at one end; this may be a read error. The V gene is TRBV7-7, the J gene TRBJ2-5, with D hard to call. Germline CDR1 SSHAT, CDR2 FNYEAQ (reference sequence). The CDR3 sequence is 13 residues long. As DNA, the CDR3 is TGTGCTAGCAGCTCCGAGTGGCAAGAGACCCAGTACTTC. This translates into CASSSEWQETQYF.